This is a list of T cell receptor beta chains from one sample in a study of T cells in localized non-small cell lung cancer. The repertoire was sequenced with immunoSEQ multiplex PCR; TCRdb's copy has only in-frame clones and lacks some. This sample has around 64,000 clones, with 81% found just once. The sequences come from PBMCs, collected before any cancer treatment. These receptors came from a man aged 40 to 70 with stage II lung adenocarcinoma. Both conserved end residues are trimmed from each CDR3.

cdr3_aa: ASSPGVHEQY
v_call: TRBV18

cdr3_aa: ASSGLQGTAF
v_call: TRBV19

cdr3_aa: ASSLAGGREGYGYT
v_call: TRBV5-1

cdr3_aa: ASSPGSGTGNEKLF
v_call: TRBV9

cdr3_aa: ASSPSGLAGGSYNEQF
v_call: TRBV7-9

cdr3_aa: ASSLNGRGGSDTQY
v_call: TRBV7-3

cdr3_aa: ASSLATSGRSVNEQF
v_call: TRBV5-8

cdr3_aa: ASSERLLSSYEQY
v_call: TRBV10-2

cdr3_aa: ASSLDRNYGYT
v_call: TRBV5-6

cdr3_aa: ASSSVVKNEQF
v_call: TRBV19

cdr3_aa: AWSPPYVTDTQY
v_call: TRBV30

cdr3_aa: ASSPQTDIREQF
v_call: TRBV18

cdr3_aa: ASSLRGEDTEAF
v_call: TRBV6-1

cdr3_aa: ASSRGGGPGEQF
v_call: TRBV7-2

cdr3_aa: ASSSGRREGGTIY
v_call: TRBV5-1

cdr3_aa: ASSEGAGVNTDTQY
v_call: TRBV5-6

cdr3_aa: ASSLGENTEAF
v_call: TRBV7-7

cdr3_aa: ASSFDNRGEAF
v_call: TRBV5-1

cdr3_aa: ASSTGPVGIY
v_call: TRBV7-9

cdr3_aa: ASSQRQLGDEQF
v_call: TRBV23-1

cdr3_aa: ASSFFPGMNTEAF
v_call: TRBV7-2